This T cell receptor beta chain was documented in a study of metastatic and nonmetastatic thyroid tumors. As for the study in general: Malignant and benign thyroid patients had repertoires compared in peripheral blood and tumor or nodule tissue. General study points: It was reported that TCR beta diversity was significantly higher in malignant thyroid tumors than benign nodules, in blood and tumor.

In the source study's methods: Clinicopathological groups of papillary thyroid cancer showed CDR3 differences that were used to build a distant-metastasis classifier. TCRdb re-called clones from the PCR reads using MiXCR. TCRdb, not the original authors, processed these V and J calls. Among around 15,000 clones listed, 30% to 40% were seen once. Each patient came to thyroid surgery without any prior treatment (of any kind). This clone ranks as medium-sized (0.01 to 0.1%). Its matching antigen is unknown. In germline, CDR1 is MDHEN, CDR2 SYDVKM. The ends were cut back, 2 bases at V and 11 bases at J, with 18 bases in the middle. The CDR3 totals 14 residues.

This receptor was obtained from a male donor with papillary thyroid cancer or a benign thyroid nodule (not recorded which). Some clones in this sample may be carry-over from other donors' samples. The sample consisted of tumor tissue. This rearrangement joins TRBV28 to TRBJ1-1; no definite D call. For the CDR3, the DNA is TGTGCCAGCAGTTTAATTGTAGACCGATTCGGGGCTTTCTTT. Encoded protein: CASSLIVDRFGAFF.